The 3 T cell receptor beta chains given below trace back to one sample, sequenced in a study of blood T cells in healthy people across ages. Primed by a sample-barcoded 5' primer and a J-beta primer mix, a second PCR proceeded for 7 to 11 cycles. In TCRdb, the 5' RACE reads were re-called with MiXCR into one record per CDR3 protein. The sample records some 290,000 distinct CDR3 sequences, about 25% being singletons. Sequenced sample: blood. These receptors were obtained from a woman in her 70s in good health.

The CDR3 loop is CSAGTIGRSEQFF. DNA of the CDR3: TGCAGTGCCGGGACTATCGGTCGAAGTGAGCAGTTCTTC. The V and J genes are TRBV20-1 and TRBJ2-1, with 7 bases lining up with TRBD2. The CDR3 covers 13 residues. J lost 9 bases, V lost 6 bases, and 11 bases had no gene match. CDR1 and CDR2 (germline): DFQATT, SNEGSKA (reference sequence).

This clonotype appeared a few times. V usage is TRBV5-1 and J usage is TRBJ2-7, with a tentative D call TRBD2 (5 bases). Germline V gene sequence: CDR1 SGHRS, CDR2 YFSETQ. This CDR3 is built from 13 residues. V was pared by 1 base and J by 3 bases, with 8 bases between. The CDR3 bases are TGCGCCAGCAGCTTGCAACTAGACTACGAGCAGTACTTC. This gives the protein CASSLQLDYEQYF.

The chain is built from TRBV14 and TRBJ2-1, with D possibly matching TRBD1 (6 bases). Trimming took off 2 bases at V and 4 bases at J, with 9 bases between the two ends. Per the germline V gene, CDR1 is SGHDN and CDR2 is FVKESK. CDR3 length: 14 residues. The CDR3 DNA reads as TGTGCCAGCAGCCAACGACAGGTATACAATGAGCAGTTCTTC. Its protein is CASSQRQVYNEQFF.